Listed below are T cell receptor beta chains from one sample, sequenced in a study of T cell changes during pregnancy in multiple sclerosis. Here immunoSEQ multiplex PCR was the method, and the copy in TCRdb shows in-frame clones only, minus some. Among roughly 45,000 clones, roughly 94% were seen once, and the ten largest hold almost 6%. Sequencing used CD8+ T cells from peripheral blood mononuclear cells, obtained in the first trimester of pregnancy. All receptors derive from a female donor with multiple sclerosis, enrolled in a pregnancy study. Each CDR3 is given with its conserved first and last residue. Each record gives: CDR3 protein, CDR3 DNA, J gene, D gene, clone size, V gene. A D gene is named only where the DNA matches it firmly. Clone size is not always given. Where it is, it says once, few, many or a class for expanded clones.

CASSLTGGSTEAFF,TGCGCCAGCAGCTTAACAGGGGGCTCCACTGAAGCTTTCTTT,TRBJ1-1,TRBD1,.,TRBV5-1
CASSQPWANQPQHF,TGTGCCAGCAGCCAGCCATGGGCCAATCAGCCCCAGCATTTT,TRBJ1-5,.,few,TRBV2
CAISSGSSYNEQFF,TGTGCCATCAGTAGCGGGAGCTCCTACAATGAGCAGTTCTTC,TRBJ2-1,TRBD2,once,TRBV10-3
CASSYGRAGVYEQYF,TGTGCCAGCAGTTACGGGAGGGCAGGGGTATACGAGCAGTACTTC,TRBJ2-7,.,.,TRBV6-5
CASSVGTGHNEQFF,TGTGCCAGCAGCGTAGGGACAGGACACAATGAGCAGTTCTTC,TRBJ2-1,TRBD1,.,TRBV9
CASSDPSFNEQYF,TGTGCCAGCAGTGACCCTAGCTTTAACGAGCAGTACTTC,TRBJ2-7,.,.,TRBV2
CASSPIAGMNTEAFF,TGTGCCAGCAGTCCCATCGCAGGAATGAACACTGAAGCTTTCTTT,TRBJ1-1,.,.,TRBV28
CASSLGTEYEQYF,TGTGCCAGCAGTTTAGGGACAGAATACGAGCAGTACTTC,TRBJ2-7,TRBD1,.,TRBV27
CASSEGSGTGSDEQYF,TGTGCCAGCAGTGAAGGGTCGGGAACGGGGAGCGACGAGCAGTACTTC,TRBJ2-7,.,once,TRBV6-1
CASSYGAAGELFF,TGTGCCAGCAGTTACGGGGCTGCCGGGGAGCTGTTTTTT,TRBJ2-2,.,.,TRBV6-5
CASSLRGADTQYF,TGTGCCAGCAGTTTGCGGGGGGCAGATACGCAGTATTTT,TRBJ2-3,TRBD2,.,TRBV27
CASSLGRREGYNEQFF,TGTGCCAGCAGCTTAGGTCGGCGGGAGGGTTACAATGAGCAGTTCTTC,TRBJ2-1,TRBD2,.,TRBV7-9
CASSQSSGRSDTQYF,TGCGCCAGCAGCCAATCTAGCGGGAGGTCAGATACGCAGTATTTT,TRBJ2-3,TRBD2,.,TRBV4-3
CASSYQGGGNEQYF,TGTGCCAGCAGTTACCAGGGCGGTGGCAACGAGCAGTACTTC,TRBJ2-7,.,.,TRBV27
CVRSLRSDRGLEQFF,TGTGTCAGAAGCTTAAGGTCGGACAGGGGGCTTGAGCAGTTCTTC,TRBJ2-1,.,once,TRBV7-5
CASSSGVPGELFF,TGTGCCAGCTCATCAGGGGTGCCCGGGGAGCTGTTTTTT,TRBJ2-2,.,.,TRBV6-4
CASSDSIGTVYGYTF,TGTGCCAGCAGTGACTCAATAGGGACAGTCTATGGCTACACCTTC,TRBJ1-2,TRBD1,.,TRBV6-4
CAWSPYLRDSSYEQYF,TGTGCCTGGAGTCCTTATTTGCGGGACAGCTCCTACGAGCAGTACTTC,TRBJ2-7,.,.,TRBV30
CASSVMTDTQYF,TGTGCCAGCAGCGTAATGACAGATACGCAGTATTTT,TRBJ2-3,.,few,TRBV5-4
CASSDPGQSMNTEAFF,TGTGCCAGCAGTGATCCTGGGCAGAGTATGAACACTGAAGCTTTCTTT,TRBJ1-1,.,.,TRBV2
CASTGMSGNEQFF,TGTGCCAGCACCGGGATGTCTGGCAATGAGCAGTTCTTC,TRBJ2-1,.,.,TRBV6-5
CASSPLHKTGSGANVLTF,TGTGCCAGCTCACCGTTGCATAAAACAGGGTCCGGGGCCAACGTCCTGACTTTC,TRBJ2-6,.,once,TRBV18
CASSSGTSYNEQFF,TGTGCCAGTAGCAGCGGGACGAGTTACAATGAGCAGTTCTTC,TRBJ2-1,TRBD2,.,TRBV19
CASQTGGTEAFF,TGTGCCAGCCAGACAGGGGGCACTGAAGCTTTCTTT,TRBJ1-1,TRBD1,.,TRBV7-8
CASSQGLAPSYNEQFF,TGTGCCAGCAGCCAGGGACTAGCGCCCTCCTACAATGAGCAGTTCTTC,TRBJ2-1,TRBD2,.,TRBV4-2
CASMGGDGEAFF,TGTGCCAGTATGGGGGGGGATGGAGAAGCTTTCTTT,TRBJ1-1,.,.,TRBV19
CAWSDWEGTGGYTF,TGTGCCTGGAGTGATTGGGAAGGGACTGGCGGCTACACCTTC,TRBJ1-2,.,.,TRBV30
CASSLSGYDEQFF,TGTGCCAGCAGTTTGTCGGGGTACGATGAGCAGTTCTTC,TRBJ2-1,.,.,TRBV27
CASSFGGTGELFF,TGTGCCAGCAGCTTTGGGGGGACCGGGGAGCTGTTTTTT,TRBJ2-2,.,.,TRBV5-4
CAWRARDSRHTEAFF,TGTGCCTGGAGAGCCCGGGACTCACGGCACACTGAAGCTTTCTTT,TRBJ1-1,.,.,TRBV30
CASSPQLEEKLFF,TGCGCCAGCAGCCCCCAACTGGAGGAAAAACTGTTTTTT,TRBJ1-4,.,once,TRBV5-1
CASKERESDTQYF,TGTGCCAGCAAGGAGCGGGAGTCAGATACGCAGTATTTT,TRBJ2-3,TRBD2,.,TRBV27
CSVENRDRVGSNYGYTF,TGCAGCGTTGAAAATCGGGACAGGGTAGGAAGTAACTATGGCTACACCTTC,TRBJ1-2,TRBD1,.,TRBV29-1
CATMGASLGTYSSLQYF,TGTGCCACCATGGGGGCTTCTTTGGGGACATATTCTAGCTTGCAGTACTTC,TRBJ2-7,.,.,TRBV6-4
CASSQGLAAEQYF,TGCGCCAGCAGCCAGGGACTAGCGGCCGAGCAGTACTTC,TRBJ2-7,TRBD2,.,TRBV4-3
CASSLSWTSGMHTDTQYF,TGTGCCAGCAGTTTATCCTGGACTAGCGGGATGCACACAGATACGCAGTATTTT,TRBJ2-3,TRBD2,.,TRBV27
CASSLELTEAFF,TGTGCCAGCAGCTTGGAATTAACTGAAGCTTTCTTT,TRBJ1-1,.,.,TRBV5-4
CASSRGLAGAVFYNEQFF,TGTGCCAGCAGTCGTGGACTAGCGGGGGCCGTCTTCTACAATGAGCAGTTCTTC,TRBJ2-1,TRBD2,.,TRBV27
CASSLELLAGANEQFF,TGCGCCAGCAGCTTGGAGCTACTAGCGGGAGCCAATGAGCAGTTCTTC,TRBJ2-1,TRBD2,.,TRBV5-1
CASSPTDRVGHEQYF,TGTGCCAGCAGCCCAACGGACAGGGTGGGGCACGAGCAGTACTTC,TRBJ2-7,TRBD1,.,TRBV7-2
CASSSQIPTVTKANTEAFF,TGCGCCAGCAGCTCTCAAATTCCGACGGTGACTAAGGCGAACACTGAAGCTTTCTTT,TRBJ1-1,.,.,TRBV5-1
CASSPPGGFYEQYF,TGTGCCAGCTCACCTCCAGGGGGCTTCTACGAGCAGTACTTC,TRBJ2-7,TRBD1,.,TRBV18
CASSVSRGPDTQYF,TGCGCCAGCAGCGTATCTAGGGGCCCAGATACGCAGTATTTT,TRBJ2-3,.,.,TRBV5-1
CATPGASGGLSYNEQFF,TGTGCCACCCCGGGGGCTAGCGGGGGCCTCTCCTACAATGAGCAGTTCTTC,TRBJ2-1,TRBD2,.,TRBV2
CASSVQKSYEQYF,TGTGCCAGCAGTGTACAGAAGTCCTACGAGCAGTACTTC,TRBJ2-7,.,.,TRBV27
CASSLGHIGNTEAFF,TGTGCCAGTAGTTTGGGACACATAGGGAACACTGAAGCTTTCTTT,TRBJ1-1,.,.,TRBV19
CASSLGSIYNEQFF,TGTGCCAGCAGCTTGGGGAGTATTTACAATGAGCAGTTCTTC,TRBJ2-1,.,once,TRBV7-9
CASSGTSAYNNEQFF,TGTGCCAGCAGCGGGACTAGCGCATACAACAATGAGCAGTTCTTC,TRBJ2-1,TRBD2,.,TRBV7-9
CASSPRGSEAFF,TGTGCCAGCAGTCCGAGGGGGAGTGAAGCTTTCTTT,TRBJ1-1,.,.,TRBV27
CASSIGNTGELFF,TGTGCCAGTAGTATCGGGAACACCGGGGAGCTGTTTTTT,TRBJ2-2,.,.,TRBV19
CASSGPGDTEAFF,TGTGCCAGCAGCGGGCCGGGGGACACTGAAGCTTTCTTT,TRBJ1-1,.,once,TRBV25-1
CASSHQTEADTQYF,TGTGCCAGCAGCCACCAGACAGAGGCAGATACGCAGTATTTT,TRBJ2-3,.,.,TRBV13
CASSSRQGFYTGELFF,TGTGCCAGCAGCTCTAGACAGGGCTTTTACACCGGGGAGCTGTTTTTT,TRBJ2-2,TRBD1,.,TRBV5-6
CASRDQDFLTEAFF,TGTGCCAGCAGGGACCAGGACTTCCTTACAGAAGCTTTCTTT,TRBJ1-1,.,.,TRBV6-6
CASSVRNRANTEAFF,TGTGCCAGCAGTGTGAGGAACAGGGCGAACACTGAAGCTTTCTTT,TRBJ1-1,.,.,TRBV2
CASSELASYEQYF,TGTGCCAGCAGTGAACTAGCGTCCTACGAGCAGTACTTC,TRBJ2-7,TRBD2,.,TRBV27
CASSLRETQYF,TGTGCCAGCAGTTTACGGGAGACCCAGTACTTC,TRBJ2-5,.,.,TRBV28
CASSPQGFGDTQYF,TGTGCCAGCAGCCCACAGGGATTTGGGGATACGCAGTATTTT,TRBJ2-3,.,many,TRBV7-8
CASSLAGGDYEQYF,TGTGCCAGCAGCTTAGCGGGAGGGGATTACGAGCAGTACTTC,TRBJ2-7,TRBD2,.,TRBV7-2